These 13 T cell receptor beta chains share one sample of origin, sequenced in a study of a mutant IDH1 vaccine in newly diagnosed glioma. No cognate antigen is known for these TCRs. This table comes from immunoSEQ multiplex PCR, and its TCRdb copy is limited to in-frame clones, with some not included. The sample lists about 31,000 clones; roughly three quarters were seen once. This sample's time point: week 35, safety follow-up. Mutant IDH1 20-mer peptide, at 300 ug, made up each vaccine dose, with topical imiquimod. Sequences were derived from PBMCs, sampled from a glioma patient whose treatment included an IDH1 peptide vaccine. These receptors came from a middle-aged woman with glioma.

The gene calls are TRBV30 and TRBJ1-4, with TRBD1 matching 7 bases. Trimming removed 1 base from V and 5 bases from J; junction bases left unmatched: 4. The length of the CDR3 is 14 residues. CDR1 is GTSNPN, CDR2 SVGIG, per germline (reference sequence). CDR3 protein: CAWSGTGQNEKLFF. Here the CDR3 DNA reads TGTGCCTGGAGTGGGACGGGACAGAATGAAAAACTGTTTTTT.

The chain joins TRBV2 to TRBJ1-2; 7 bases align to TRBD1. V was pared by 7 bases and J by 1 base, with 6 bases of the junction left unmatched. The CDR3 is made up of 14 amino acids. Germline-derived CDR1 and CDR2 are SNHLY and FYNNEI. The CDR3 reads CASNRDSNNYGYTF. CDR3 DNA sequence: TGTGCCAGCAATAGGGACAGTAATAACTATGGCTACACCTTC.

V and J are TRBV7-2 and TRBJ2-7, with 14 positions matching TRBD2. V shed 1 base and J 5 bases; nucleotides not matched to a gene: 4. The CDR3 has 16 residues. From germline, CDR1 is SGHTA and CDR2 FQGNSA. The DNA for the CDR3 is TGTGCCAGCAGCTTAGTAGGACTAGCGGGGGGTAACGAGCAGTACTTC. It codes for CASSLVGLAGGNEQYF. The full variable domain, rest sourced from reference TRBV7-2 and TRBJ2-7, is GAGVSQSPSNKVTEKGKDVELRCDPISGHTALYWYRQSLGQGLEFLIYFQGNSAPDKSGLPSDRFSAERTGGSVSTLTIQRTQQEDSAVYLCASSLVGLAGGNEQYFGPGTRLTVT.

The V call is TRBV5-1, the J call TRBJ2-5, with 10 bases identical to TRBD2. V shed 4 bases and J 2 bases; nucleotides not matched to a gene: 5. Germline CDR1 reads SGHRS; CDR2 reads YFSETQ. This CDR3 has 15 residues. Written as DNA, the CDR3 is TGCGCCAGCAGCGGACTAGCGGAGGTACAAGAGACCCAGTACTTC. As protein: CASSGLAEVQETQYF.

In DNA form, the CDR3 reads TGTGCCAGCAGCGTGAGCGGGGGGGCCGGGGTGGATGAGCAGTTCTTC. Encoded protein: CASSVSGGAGVDEQFF. The J gene is TRBJ2-1, the V gene TRBV9; 10 bases agree with TRBD2. This CDR3 is built from 16 residues. Trimming at V came to 2 bases and at J to 8 bases, leaving 10 bases not matched to a gene. Germline values: CDR1 SGDLS, CDR2 YYNGEE. Full variable domain (rest looked up from reference TRBV9 and TRBJ2-1): DSGVTQTPKHLITATGQRVTLRCSPRSGDLSVYWYQQSLDQGLQFLIQYYNGEERAKGNILERFSAQQFPDLHSELNLSSLELGDSALYFCASSVSGGAGVDEQFFGPGTRLTVL.

There are a few counts of this clone. Other DNA sequences within the sample encode an identical CDR3. The J gene is TRBJ1-2, the V gene TRBV6-5; tentative D call: TRBD1 (5 bases). This CDR3 spans 15 amino acids. Germline CDR1 and CDR2: MNHEY and SVGAGI. V lost 0 bases and J lost 6, with 14 bases in between. The CDR3 bases are TGTGCCAGCAGTTACTCGAGAGGTGGGGCGGATGGCTACACCTTC. It yields the protein CASSYSRGGADGYTF.

The chain has TRBV4-3 and TRBJ1-1, with a tentative D call TRBD1 (6 bases). The CDR3 extends over 13 amino acids. In germline, CDR1 is LGHNA, CDR2 YSLEER. V dropped 5 bases and J dropped 0 bases, with 7 bases sitting between them. This CDR3 reads CASSGQMNTEAFF. CDR3 in DNA: TGCGCCAGCAGCGGACAGATGAACACTGAAGCTTTCTTT.

This clone is categorized as medium-sized. The chain combines TRBV10-3 with TRBJ1-1; the D gene is possibly TRBD1 (5 bases). Germline V gene data show CDR1 as ENHRY and CDR2 as SYGVKD. V lost 2 bases, J lost 1 base, and 8 bases lay in between. There are 14 residues in the CDR3. Here the CDR3 reads CAISEGHPNTEAFF. The CDR3 region has the DNA TGTGCCATCAGTGAGGGACACCCGAACACTGAAGCTTTCTTT.

This chain links TRBV5-6 with TRBJ2-3; tentative D call: TRBD1 (6 bases). V was pared by 0 bases and J by 1 base, with 6 bases between. This CDR3 contains 14 residues. Germline V gives CDR1 SGHDT, CDR2 YYEEEE. In DNA form, the CDR3 reads TGTGCCAGCAGCTTGGACAGGGGCACAGATACGCAGTATTTT. It codes for CASSLDRGTDTQYF.

Only one count was recorded for this clone. The chain couples TRBV19 to TRBJ1-2; 12 bases fit TRBD1. The length of the CDR3 is 18 residues. Germline assignment: CDR1 LNHDA and CDR2 SQIVND (reference sequence). The junction had 15 bases not matched to a gene; V was cut back by 6 bases and J by 4 bases. CDR3 DNA: TGTGCCAGTAGCGGCGGGTTTCCGGGACAGGGGGCTTCCTATGGCTACACCTTC. Translated: CASSGGFPGQGASYGYTF.

The chain couples TRBV5-1 to TRBJ2-7; D is ambiguous. Trimming removed 0 bases from V and 2 bases from J, with 9 bases in between. The germline CDR1 and CDR2 sequences are SGHRS and YFSETQ. The CDR3 runs 14 residues. The CDR3 DNA reads TGCGCCAGCAGCTTGGGCGTCGCGGCCTACGAGCAGTACTTC. This encodes CASSLGVAAYEQYF.

This chain joins TRBV5-1 and TRBJ2-1; TRBD1 or TRBD2 may be the D gene (6 bases each). The CDR3 contains 13 residues. Trimming pared 5 bases from V and 8 bases from J, leaving 14 bases between. CDR1 and CDR2 from the germline V gene are SGHRS and YFSETQ. CDR3 sequence reads: CASRDGGWDEQFF. The CDR3 nucleotides are TGCGCCAGCAGGGACGGGGGCTGGGATGAGCAGTTCTTC.

J is TRBJ1-6 and V is TRBV2, with unresolved D. Trimming removed 6 bases from V and 8 bases from J, with 11 bases in between. The CDR3 is 13 residues long. Germline V gene lookup returns CDR1 SNHLY and CDR2 FYNNEI. The CDR3 DNA sequence: TGTGCCAGCAGGGGAGGGATGGATTCACCCCTCCACTTT. This sequence encodes CASRGGMDSPLHF.